This entry concerns a single TCR beta chain. The antigen remains unidentified. Measured with immunoSEQ multiplex PCR; TCRdb has only the in-frame clones, and not every one. The sample includes about 260,000 clones, around 91% of them seen just once. The sample originates from a study of cytomegalovirus exposure and HLA in healthy donors. Overall study findings and caveats: Reports showed the classifier diagnosing cytomegalovirus status with high specificity and sensitivity. Listed as cytomegalovirus-associated were 150 or so TCR beta chains.

Sequencing was done on a sample of PBMCs. This receptor was obtained from a woman aged 25-40 years in good health and CMV-seronegative.

Here the CDR3 reads CASSSGTGGDYRETQYF. CDR3 DNA: TGTGCCAGCAGCTCTGGGACAGGGGGCGATTACCGGGAGACCCAGTACTTC. The genes are TRBV5-6 and TRBJ2-5; 12 bases are a match to TRBD1. The CDR3 is 17 amino acids. Germline assignment: CDR1 SGHDT and CDR2 YYEEEE. The V and J ends lost 3 bases and 5 bases, in that order; junction bases with no gene match: 11.